This TCR beta chain was identified during a study of T cell responses to AZD1222 COVID-19 vaccine (dated by TCRdb to the early 2020s). With respect to the entire study: AZD1222 recipients with second doses at about 4 weeks or about 12 weeks were pooled, because spike-specific TCR depth and breadth did not differ between schedules. TCR sequencing covered fewer than 250 trial participants: 200 to 210 given two doses of AZD1222 and around 25 given two doses of MenACWY control vaccine. Trial participants were enrolled into age subgroups of 18-55, 56-69 and 70-plus years, which contained about 150, 27 and 61 TCR-sequenced participants, respectively.

To note about this clone: What this receptor recognizes is not known. Base-call qualities are not available, and no considerably larger clone is one nucleotide away.

There are 15 amino acids in the CDR3, from cysteine to phenylalanine inclusive. Only the CDR3 region is kept as DNA, spanning 45 bases read in frame from base 1. Here V drops 4 bases and J drops 3 bases, and the junction holds 7 bases not matched to any gene. The germline V gene specifies SGHDN as CDR1 and FVKESK as CDR2. The CDR3 regions of human TCRbeta chains were subjected to immunosequencing. As for the original processing: TCRs in the repertoires were matched against a reference library of SARS-CoV-2-specific TCRs that had been generated with the MIRA antigen-specificity platform. Breadth was defined as the fraction of unique TCRs that were SARS-CoV-2-associated. Depth was defined as the fraction of total T cells that were SARS-CoV-2-associated. Using the MIRA data, each spike-specific TCR was assigned both to the spike region to which the TCR was reactive and to a CD4 or CD8 class. Log10-transformed breadth and depth values were compared by one-way ANOVA with Sidak's multiple comparisons tests. Entries here come from immuneACCESS through TCRdb and include only in-frame sequences with V and J called. Some clones fail to appear in such tables; in the studies checked, an unresolved V gene covers under half of the shortfall, and the cause of the remainder is unknown. The DNA gave D and trimming, while V, J and clone size come from that table. The sample table contains about 150,000 clones; only one count was recorded for under 95% of them. The ten top clones hold about 4.4% of the sample.

This specimen's time point label, interpreted: baseline before first vaccination. The vaccinee samples were drawn from two UK trials, COV001 and COV002, one of which was a single-blind randomized controlled phase 2/3 trial testing AZD1222 (ChAdOx1 nCoV-19) in healthy adults. For TCRbeta chain sequencing, PBMC samples were collected from trial participants at day 0 and at day 28 after the second dose. Findings and caveats that apply to the study as a whole: Participants were mostly white British and included more females than males, and it was suggested by the authors that clonal diversity may have been underestimated. The vaccine-associated CD4 TCRs covered the entire spike protein, and the dominant responses fell in regions 160-218 and 743-854. Reportedly, close to half of the unique spike-specific TCRs recognized epitopes lying outside the regions that are mutated in the B.1.351 and B.1.1.7 variants. No day 14 peak-response samples were available, so repertoires were characterized only after the peak T cell response. A significant rise in spike-specific TCR breadth and depth was observed after two AZD1222 doses relative to day 0 and relative to MenACWY recipients. Conclusions about previously exposed vaccinees are limited because only six or seven AZD1222 recipients were SARS-CoV-2 seropositive at baseline. In the small 56-69-year group, the increase in depth fell short of significance, most likely because of low power.

The chain links TRBV14 with TRBJ2-7; 9 central nucleotides agree with TRBD2. The sequences come from peripheral blood, collected on day 0 of AZD1222 vaccination. The TCR comes from an adult in good health. The DNA reads TGTGCCAGCAGCCCGATTAGCGGGAGAAACTACGAGCAGTACTTC. Translated, this gives CASSPISGRNYEQYF.